These 2 T cell receptor beta chains were sequenced from one sample in a study of long-term antiretroviral therapy in people with HIV (dated by TCRdb to between 2021 and 2024). The immunoSEQ hsTCRB v3.0 assay was used at survey level resolution for TRB variable region sequencing. In TCRdb, the immuneACCESS table is reduced to in-frame sequences with V and J assigned. These tables do not hold every clone; where another copy was compared, an unresolved V gene accounts for under half, and the others remain unexplained. This sample lists some 11,000 clones; 82% were detected once. The ten largest account for 18% of the sample. This specimen consisted of unsorted PBMCs, obtained about 8 years after starting antiretroviral therapy. These receptor sequences come from a man aged 50 to 59 with HIV.

This clone showed up just once. The V gene is TRBV11-2, the J gene TRBJ2-7; 7 bases align to TRBD1. Trimming took 4 bases from V and 4 from J; bases not matched to a gene: 13. Germline V gene lookup returns CDR1 SGHAT and CDR2 FQNNGV. This CDR3 contains 16 residues. CDR3 nucleotide sequence: TGTGCCAGCAGCTCGGTCCGGAGACAGGGTCCTTACGAGCAGTACTTC. This gives the protein CASSSVRRQGPYEQYF. Full variable domain (outside the CDR3, taken from reference TRBV11-2 and TRBJ2-7): EAGVAQSPRYKIIEKRQSVAFWCNPISGHATLYWYQQILGQGPKLLIQFQNNGVVDDSQLPKDRFSAERLKGVDSTLKIQPAKLEDSAVYLCASSSVRRQGPYEQYFGPGTRLTVT.

The chain joins TRBV9 to TRBJ2-7; D may match TRBD1 or TRBD2 (6 bases each). In germline, CDR1 is SGDLS, CDR2 YYNGEE. Trimming left V 0 bases short and J 7 bases short, with 20 bases between. This CDR3 has 16 residues. CDR3 region: CASSVGAGAGRREQYF. The CDR3 bases are TGTGCCAGCAGCGTAGGAGCAGGGGCGGGACGGCGGGAGCAGTACTTC.